Each of the 8 T cell receptor beta chains below was sequenced from the same sample in a study of cytomegalovirus exposure and HLA in healthy donors. Researchers ran the PCR with 60 Vbeta and 13 Jbeta primers. Clones were read by immunoSEQ multiplex PCR, and TCRdb kept only the in-frame ones, dropping some. Found here are approximately 150,000 clones, about 64% of them singletons; the top ten hold less than 1.5%. Sequenced sample: PBMCs. These receptor sequences come from a man between 50 and 59 years old in good health and CMV-seronegative.

This chain joins TRBV11-2 and TRBJ1-1, with D uncertain. Germline lookup yields CDR1 SGHAT and CDR2 FQNNGV. Trimming stripped 4 bases from V and 3 bases from J, with 12 bases between. This CDR3 contains 14 residues. The CDR3 DNA reads as TGTGCCAGCAGCTCCCCGGGGAGCTACACTGAAGCTTTCTTT. It specifies CASSSPGSYTEAFF.

The chain carries TRBV7-8 and TRBJ1-5; D uncertain. This CDR3 region has 18 residues. Germline V lookup: CDR1 SGHVS, CDR2 FQNEAQ. V lost 0 bases, J lost 0 bases, and 15 bases lay in between. The chain's CDR3 is CASSLARTSVYSNQPQHF. For the CDR3, the DNA is TGTGCCAGCAGCTTAGCCCGCACCTCGGTATATAGCAATCAGCCCCAGCATTTT.

This chain links TRBV5-1 with TRBJ2-7; 7 bases line up with TRBD1. CDR1 is SGHRS and CDR2 is YFSETQ in the germline V gene. The ends lost 7 bases at V and 5 bases at J; junction bases unmatched: 9. The CDR3 is 13 amino acids. CDR3 sequence: CASGSKGANEQYF. CDR3 coding DNA: TGCGCCAGCGGCTCTAAGGGGGCCAACGAGCAGTACTTC.

The chain carries TRBV7-2 and TRBJ1-2; a possible D gene is TRBD1 (5 bases). Trimming stripped 2 bases from V and 2 bases from J, with 12 bases between. Germline CDR1 reads SGHTA; CDR2 reads FQGNSA. CDR3 length: 15 residues. The CDR3 sequence is CASSLSLRGNYGYTF. The CDR3 bases are TGTGCCAGCAGCTTAAGTCTCCGGGGGAACTATGGCTACACCTTC.

CDR3 protein: CASSLGRGRTDTQYF. The DNA for the CDR3 is TGTGCCAGCAGCTTGGGGCGGGGCCGCACAGATACGCAGTATTTT. V usage is TRBV5-8 and J usage is TRBJ2-3; perhaps TRBD2 as D (6 bases). CDR3 size: 15 residues. The V and J ends lost 0 bases and 1 base respectively, with 9 bases between them. Germline CDR1 SGHTS, CDR2 YDEGEE.

The chain joins TRBV5-1 to TRBJ1-1; D unresolved. Trimming took off 0 bases at V and 5 bases at J, with 14 bases between the two ends. CDR3 length: 15 residues. Germline assignment: CDR1 SGHRS and CDR2 YFSETQ. The CDR3: CASSLDSGRGTEAFF. The CDR3 nucleotides are TGCGCCAGCAGCTTGGACTCGGGGAGAGGGACTGAAGCTTTCTTT.

V is TRBV2 and J is TRBJ2-5, with TRBD1 identical over 7 bases. The CDR3 contains 13 residues. V dropped 6 bases and J dropped 5; count of bases not matched to a gene: 6. CDR1 and CDR2 from the germline V gene are SNHLY and FYNNEI. For the CDR3, the DNA is TGTGCCAGCAGAGAGGGGGCGGTGGAGACCCAGTACTTC. It translates to CASREGAVETQYF.

This chain connects TRBV20-1 to TRBJ1-2; unclear D gene. Trimming shortened V by 7 bases and J by 5 bases, and 8 bases separated the two germline ends. The CDR3 length is 10 residues. Germline V gene data show CDR1 as DFQATT and CDR2 as SNEGSKA (reference sequence). This CDR3 reads CSVPEYGYTF. The DNA of the CDR3 is TGCAGTGTCCCGGAGTATGGCTACACCTTC.